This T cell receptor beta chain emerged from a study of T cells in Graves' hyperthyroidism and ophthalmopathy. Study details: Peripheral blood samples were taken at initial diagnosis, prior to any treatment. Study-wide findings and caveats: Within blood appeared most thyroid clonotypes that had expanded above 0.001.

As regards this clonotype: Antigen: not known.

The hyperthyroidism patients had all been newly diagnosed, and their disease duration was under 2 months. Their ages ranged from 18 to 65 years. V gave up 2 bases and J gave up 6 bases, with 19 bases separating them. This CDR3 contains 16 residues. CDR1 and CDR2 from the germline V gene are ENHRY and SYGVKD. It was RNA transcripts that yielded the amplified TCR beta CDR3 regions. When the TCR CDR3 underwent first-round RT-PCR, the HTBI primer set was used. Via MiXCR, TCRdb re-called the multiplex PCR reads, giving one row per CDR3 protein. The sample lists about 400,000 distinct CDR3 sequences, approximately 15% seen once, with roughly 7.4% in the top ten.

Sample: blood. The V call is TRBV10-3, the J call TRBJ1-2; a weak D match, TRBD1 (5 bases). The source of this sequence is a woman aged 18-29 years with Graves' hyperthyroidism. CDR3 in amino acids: CAISEPLGTDQNGYTF. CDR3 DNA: TGTGCCATCAGTGAGCCCCTCGGGACCGACCAGAATGGCTACACCTTC.